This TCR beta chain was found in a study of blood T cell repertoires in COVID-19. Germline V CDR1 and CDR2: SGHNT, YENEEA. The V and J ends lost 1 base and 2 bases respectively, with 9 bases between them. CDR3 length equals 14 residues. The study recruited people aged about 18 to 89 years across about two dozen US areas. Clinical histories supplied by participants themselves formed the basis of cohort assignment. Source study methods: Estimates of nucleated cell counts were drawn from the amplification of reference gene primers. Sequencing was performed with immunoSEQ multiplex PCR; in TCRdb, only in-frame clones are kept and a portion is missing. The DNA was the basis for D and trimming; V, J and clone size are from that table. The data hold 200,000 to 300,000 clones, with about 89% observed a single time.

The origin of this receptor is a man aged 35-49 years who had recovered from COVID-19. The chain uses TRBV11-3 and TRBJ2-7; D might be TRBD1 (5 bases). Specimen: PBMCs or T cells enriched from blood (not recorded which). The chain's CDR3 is CASSLGGITYEQYF. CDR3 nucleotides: TGTGCCAGCAGCTTAGGGGGCATTACCTACGAGCAGTACTTC.